This TCR beta chain stems from a study of blood T cells in healthy people across ages. Findings of the study overall: While age rose, TCR beta diversity per million T cells dropped in a roughly linear way.

This clonotype was found a few times. Its specificity is unknown. Together with a sample-barcoded 5' primer, a J-beta primer mix was included in a second PCR lasting about 7 to 12 cycles. TCRdb reprocessed the 5' RACE reads with MiXCR, giving one entry per CDR3 protein. Of about 1.6 million distinct CDR3 sequences listed, about 32% are singletons. Germline V CDR1 and CDR2: SGDLS, YYNGEE. Trimming pared 1 base from V and 6 bases from J, leaving 11 bases between. This CDR3 spans 14 amino acids. Source material: blood. This receptor was identified in a woman aged 25 to 39 in good health. The rearrangement links TRBV9 to TRBJ2-1; maybe TRBD2 (5 bases). The CDR3 sequence is CASSVRAGLNEQFF. CDR3 sequence (DNA): TGTGCCAGCAGCGTAAGGGCGGGCCTCAATGAGCAGTTCTTC.